This TCR beta chain was captured by sequencing in a study of blood T cell repertoires in COVID-19. The germline CDR1 and CDR2 sequences are SGHNT and YENEEA. This CDR3 is built from 11 residues. The V and J ends lost 4 bases and 3 bases respectively, with 3 bases between them. Data came from immunoSEQ multiplex PCR; TCRdb stores just in-frame clones and leaves some out. The sample holds about 58,000 clones, around four fifths seen once. The sample was peripheral blood. The source of this sequence is a man aged 60-69 years with COVID-19, enrolled during active disease. V and J are TRBV11-3 and TRBJ2-5; D unresolved. CDR3 region: CASSSEETQYF. CDR3 coding DNA: TGTGCCAGCAGCTCCGAAGAGACCCAGTACTTC.